This entry features one T cell receptor (beta chain) sequence. This entry belongs to a study of blood T cell repertoires in COVID-19. Assay used: immunoSEQ multiplex PCR; TCRdb lists only in-frame clones, some missing. The sample lists fewer than 50,000 clones; around 74% were seen once. Germline V gives CDR1 SGHRS, CDR2 YFSETQ. This CDR3 region has 14 residues. V lost 4 bases, J lost 8 bases, and 18 bases lay in between. The sequence came from a man between 65 and 85 years old with COVID-19, enrolled during active disease. The sequencing sample was made of peripheral blood. The V and J genes are TRBV5-1 and TRBJ1-2; D is unresolved. CDR3 region: CASSTAGNTGGYTF. The CDR3 DNA is TGCGCCAGCAGCACCGCCGGTAACACGGGAGGCTACACCTTC.